One sample yielded the 18 T cell receptor beta chains listed below, sequenced in a study of technical replicates of blood from a few donors. The table came from immunoSEQ multiplex PCR; TCRdb's copy has only in-frame clones and leaves some out. The sample yields 70,000 or so clones, approximately 88% seen once. Sequenced material: PBMCs. These receptors originate from a human donor in good health. Some clones in this sample may be carry-over from other donors' samples.

The gene calls are TRBV19 and TRBJ1-6; D perhaps matches TRBD1 (6 bases). The CDR3 consists of 12 residues. The germline CDR1 and CDR2 sequences are LNHDA and SQIVND (reference sequence). V was trimmed by 4 bases and J by 14 bases, leaving 12 bases between them. CDR3 sequence reads: CASSTKGHTLHF. CDR3 nucleotides: TGTGCCAGTAGTACCAAGGGACATACCCTCCACTTT. The full variable domain, in which reference TRBV19 and TRBJ1-6 provide the parts outside the CDR3, is DGGITQSPKYLFRKEGQNVTLSCEQNLNHDAMYWYRQDPGQGLRLIYYSQIVNDFQKGDIAEGYSVSREKKESFPLTVTSAQKNPTAFYLCASSTKGHTLHFGNGTRLTVT.

The chain uses TRBV5-1 and TRBJ1-2; 8 positions match TRBD1. The germline gives CDR1 SGHRS, CDR2 YFSETQ. Trimming removed 3 bases from V and 4 bases from J; junction bases left unmatched: 11. The CDR3 runs 16 residues. CDR3 loop: CASSSGQGQGGYGYTF. The CDR3 DNA is TGCGCCAGCAGCTCCGGACAGGGCCAGGGTGGCTATGGCTACACCTTC.

The CDR3 DNA reads TGTGCCAGCAGTGCCCGAGCCGCTAGCAGCTACAATGAGCAGTTCTTC. Translating gives CASSARAASSYNEQFF. The V and J genes are TRBV6-1 and TRBJ2-1; D might be TRBD2 (5 bases). Germline values: CDR1 MNHNS, CDR2 SASEGT. The CDR3 totals 16 residues. V lost 4 bases, J lost 3 bases, and 16 bases lay in between.

This chain uses TRBV9 with TRBJ2-5; 8 bases line up with TRBD1. CDR1 SGDLS and CDR2 YYNGEE come from the germline V gene. The CDR3 totals 14 residues. After removal of 4 bases from V and 4 bases from J, the junction contained 6 bases not matched to a gene. CDR3 region: CASSPTGGRETQYF. Here the CDR3 DNA reads TGTGCCAGCAGCCCTACAGGGGGAAGAGAGACCCAGTACTTC.

V usage is TRBV7-8 and J usage is TRBJ2-1; TRBD2 agrees at 10 bases. Germline V CDR1 and CDR2: SGHVS, FQNEAQ. The CDR3 is made up of 16 amino acids. With V trimmed by 5 bases and J by 7 bases, 11 bases remained unmatched. The CDR3 coding sequence is TGTGCCAGCAGCCTCCAAAGCGGGGGGGTAAGAAATGAGCAGTTCTTC. It yields the protein CASSLQSGGVRNEQFF. The whole variable domain, filled in from reference TRBV7-8 and TRBJ2-1, reads GAGVSQSPRYKVAKRGQDVALRCDPISGHVSLFWYQQALGQGPEFLTYFQNEAQLDKSGLPSDRFFAERPEGSVSTLKIQRTQQEDSAVYLCASSLQSGGVRNEQFFGPGTRLTVL.

This clone was observed once. CDR3 DNA: TGTGCCAGCAGCGGGAGGGCGGTAGGCACAGATACGCAGTATTTT. Its translation is CASSGRAVGTDTQYF. The chain is built from TRBV9 and TRBJ2-3; D is perhaps TRBD2 (6 bases). The germline V and J ends were trimmed by 3 bases and 1 base, with 12 bases remaining between them. The CDR3 sequence is 15 residues long. Per the germline V gene, CDR1 is SGDLS and CDR2 is YYNGEE.

This clone was recorded once. The chain employs TRBV7-2 and TRBJ1-2; 9 bases line up with TRBD1. Germline trimming cut 6 bases from V and 7 bases from J; bases unmatched to any gene: 9. The CDR3 is made up of 14 amino acids. Germline CDR1 is SGHTA and CDR2 is FQGNSA. The CDR3 DNA reads as TGTGCCAGCAGTCCGGGACAGGGATTGGGTGGCTACACCTTC. Amino acids: CASSPGQGLGGYTF. Variable domain in full (rest from reference TRBV7-2 and TRBJ1-2): GAGVSQSPSNKVTEKGKDVELRCDPISGHTALYWYRQSLGQGLEFLIYFQGNSAPDKSGLPSDRFSAERTGGSVSTLTIQRTQQEDSAVYLCASSPGQGLGGYTFGSGTRLTVV.

The chain has TRBV19 and TRBJ2-2, with D possibly being TRBD2 (6 bases). Germline assignment: CDR1 LNHDA and CDR2 SQIVND (reference sequence). Trimming pared 4 bases from V and 2 bases from J, leaving 11 bases between. This CDR3 has 15 amino acids. CDR3 in amino acids: CASSRGLTNTGELFF. CDR3 nucleotide sequence: TGTGCCAGTAGTAGGGGACTGACAAACACCGGGGAGCTGTTTTTT.

This chain links TRBV7-8 with TRBJ2-7, with a weak D call TRBD2 (6 bases). V shed 2 bases and J shed 6 bases, with 20 bases lying between them. In germline, CDR1 is SGHVS, CDR2 FQNEAQ. This CDR3 is built from 16 residues. The CDR3 coding sequence is TGTGCCAGCAGCTTAAGGGCGGGAAGAGTACCGGGCGAGCAGTACTTC. Translation gives CASSLRAGRVPGEQYF.

The rearrangement uses TRBV19 and TRBJ1-1, with D tentatively TRBD1 (5 bases). This CDR3 has 16 amino acids. Germline V gene data show CDR1 as LNHDA and CDR2 as SQIVND (reference sequence). Deletions cut 7 bases from V and 4 bases from J, with 22 bases between. CDR3 sequence reads: CASIIRRDSGSTEAFF. The CDR3 region has the DNA TGTGCCAGTATCATCCGGCGGGACTCGGGGAGCACTGAAGCTTTCTTT.

The gene calls are TRBV10-2 and TRBJ2-1; D possibly corresponds to TRBD1 (6 bases). The CDR3 length is 13 residues. Germline-derived CDR1 and CDR2 are WSHSY and SAAADI. Trimming removed 6 bases from V and 0 bases from J, with 6 bases in between. The CDR3 DNA is TGCGCCAGCAGGGACAGCTCCTACAATGAGCAGTTCTTC. Residues: CASRDSSYNEQFF.

The V gene is TRBV9, the J gene TRBJ2-3, with TRBD2 matching over 11 bases. CDR3 size: 14 residues. V was pared by 3 bases and J by 6 bases, with 3 bases of the junction left unmatched. The germline CDR1 and CDR2 sequences are SGDLS and YYNGEE. This chain's CDR3 is CASSATSGDDTQYF. DNA of the CDR3: TGTGCCAGCAGCGCGACTAGCGGGGACGATACGCAGTATTTT.

The V and J genes are TRBV13 and TRBJ2-1; D might be TRBD2 (5 bases). The CDR3 consists of 12 residues. V dropped 5 bases and J dropped 10 bases, with 12 bases sitting between them. Germline V gene data show CDR1 as PRHDT and CDR2 as FYEKMQ (reference sequence). CDR3 DNA sequence: TGTGCCAGCAGCCAGGATCCGGGGGAGCAGTTCTTC. This sequence encodes CASSQDPGEQFF.

The chain carries TRBV4-3 and TRBJ2-1, with 7 bases fitting TRBD2. Germline V gene data show CDR1 as LGHNA and CDR2 as YSLEER. The CDR3 spans 16 residues. The junction had 4 bases not matched to a gene; V was cut back by 0 bases and J by 2 bases. This CDR3 reads CASSQEGAGAYNEQFF. Here the CDR3 DNA reads TGCGCCAGCAGCCAAGAAGGGGCGGGAGCCTACAATGAGCAGTTCTTC.

This CDR3 reads CASSEAAGGKNEQYF. Written as DNA, the CDR3 is TGTGCCAGCAGTGAAGCGGCGGGGGGCAAAAACGAGCAGTACTTC. The chain links TRBV2 to TRBJ2-7; 8 positions match TRBD2. J was trimmed by 5 bases and V by 0 bases; bases with no gene match: 6. Looked up from germline, CDR1 is SNHLY and CDR2 is FYNNEI. The CDR3 has 15 amino acids. Filled out from reference TRBV2 and TRBJ2-7, the complete variable domain reads EPEVTQTPSHQVTQMGQEVILRCVPISNHLYFYWYRQILGQKVEFLVSFYNNEISEKSEIFDDQFSVERPDGSNFTLKIRSTKLEDSAMYFCASSEAAGGKNEQYFGPGTRLTVT.

The chain carries TRBV9 and TRBJ1-5; 9 nucleotides match TRBD1. Germline lookup yields CDR1 SGDLS and CDR2 YYNGEE. This CDR3 is built from 18 residues. J gave up 4 bases and V 2 bases, and 13 bases lay outside the gene matches. The CDR3 nucleotides read TGTGCCAGCAGCGTCAAAAGCCGGGACAGGGTAAAAAATCAGCCCCAGCATTTT. It yields the protein CASSVKSRDRVKNQPQHF.

The rearrangement links TRBV21-1 to TRBJ1-1; the D call in the table, TRBD1, was not verified against the DNA. TRBV21-1 is a listed pseudogene. The CDR3 has 14 residues. DNA of the CDR3: TGTGCCGGCCGGGGACAGTTCATGAACACTGAAGCTTTCTTT. Translating gives CAGRGQFMNTEAFF.

The CDR3 nucleotides read TGTGCCAGCAGCCAGGGTTGGGCATCTGACGACGAGCAGTACTTC. This sequence encodes CASSQGWASDDEQYF. This rearrangement joins TRBV4-2 to TRBJ2-7, with D unclear. The length of the CDR3 is 15 residues. Germline assignment: CDR1 LGHNA and CDR2 YNFKEQ. V was pared by 3 bases and J by 5 bases, with 17 bases between.